This T cell receptor (beta chain) was identified during a study of identifying expanded T cells in peripheral blood. General study results and limits: Clone count variance between approximately 2-week samples rose with total template count.

This clone was counted once. Its target is unknown. Germline CDR1 is SNHLY and CDR2 is FYNNEI. The CDR3 spans 13 residues. V was trimmed by 4 bases and J by 7 bases, leaving 11 bases between them. No infections or other immune events were documented during collection. Only in-frame clones appear in the TCRdb table, and some are missing; sequencing was by immunoSEQ multiplex PCR. The data contain around 63,000 clones, around 87% of them singletons. This clonotype was obtained from a person aged 18-70 years in good health. The sample consisted of blood. V and J are TRBV2 and TRBJ2-1; the D gene is possibly TRBD2 (5 bases). The CDR3 spells CASSVGERNEQFF. For the CDR3, the DNA is TGTGCCAGCAGTGTTGGGGAGAGAAATGAGCAGTTCTTC.